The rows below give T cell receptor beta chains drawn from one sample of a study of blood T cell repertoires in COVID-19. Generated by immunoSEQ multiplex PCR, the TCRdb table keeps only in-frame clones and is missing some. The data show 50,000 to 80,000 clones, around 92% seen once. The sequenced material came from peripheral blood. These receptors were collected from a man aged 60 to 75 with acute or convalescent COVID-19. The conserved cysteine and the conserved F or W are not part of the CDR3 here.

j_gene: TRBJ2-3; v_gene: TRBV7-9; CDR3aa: ASSLEGAADTQY
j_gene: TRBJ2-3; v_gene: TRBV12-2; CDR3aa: ASRLGGTGCHRGPSTDTQY
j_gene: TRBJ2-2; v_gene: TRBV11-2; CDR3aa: ASSLGLRTTGELF
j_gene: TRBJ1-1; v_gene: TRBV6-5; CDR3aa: ASSWRGGLTEAF
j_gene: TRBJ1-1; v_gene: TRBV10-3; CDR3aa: AISGWLTGVKTEAF
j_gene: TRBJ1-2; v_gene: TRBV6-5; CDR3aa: ASRPGQVRGYT
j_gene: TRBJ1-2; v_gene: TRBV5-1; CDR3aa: ASSLEGSGGYT
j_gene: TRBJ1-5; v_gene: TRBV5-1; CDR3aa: ASSLSGVGNQPQH
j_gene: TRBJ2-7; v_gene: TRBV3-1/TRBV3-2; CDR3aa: ASSQRAGGNEQY
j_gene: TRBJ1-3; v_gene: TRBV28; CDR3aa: ASSLTGAGNTIY
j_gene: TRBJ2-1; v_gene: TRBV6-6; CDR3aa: ASSSGQGRGEQF
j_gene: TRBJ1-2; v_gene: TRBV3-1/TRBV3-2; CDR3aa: ASSQEGRYGYT
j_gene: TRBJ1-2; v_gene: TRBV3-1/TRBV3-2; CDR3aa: ASRRTGWNYGYT
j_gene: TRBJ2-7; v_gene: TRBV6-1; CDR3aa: ASSELPGIYEQY
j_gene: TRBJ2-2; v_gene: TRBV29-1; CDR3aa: SVHRGVNTGELF
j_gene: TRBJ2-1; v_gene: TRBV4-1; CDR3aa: ASSQNHRGGFDEQF
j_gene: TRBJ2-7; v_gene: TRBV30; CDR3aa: ALIQGGEQY
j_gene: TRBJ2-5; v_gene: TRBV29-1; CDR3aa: SVEGLIGSGDQETQY
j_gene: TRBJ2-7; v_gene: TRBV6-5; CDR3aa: ASSASGLEQY
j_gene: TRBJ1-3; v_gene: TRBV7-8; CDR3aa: ASSLDPTGVGNTIY
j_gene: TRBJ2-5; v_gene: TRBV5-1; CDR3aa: ASGGTGGEETQY
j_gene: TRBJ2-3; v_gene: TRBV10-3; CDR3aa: AISGQSSTDTQY
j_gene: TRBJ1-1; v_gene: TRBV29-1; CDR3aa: SVESRGGKSNTEAF
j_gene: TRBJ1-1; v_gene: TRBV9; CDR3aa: ASSPLQRG
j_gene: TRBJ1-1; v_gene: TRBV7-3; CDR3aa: ASSFWGLIGARRTPEAF
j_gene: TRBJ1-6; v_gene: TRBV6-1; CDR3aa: ASSEFTGMNSPLH
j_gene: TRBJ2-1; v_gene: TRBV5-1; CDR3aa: ASSPRTSGALEQF
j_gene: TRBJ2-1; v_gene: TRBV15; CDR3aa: AVDQGNNEQF
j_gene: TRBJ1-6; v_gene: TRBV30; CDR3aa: AWRRHGSDSYNSPLH
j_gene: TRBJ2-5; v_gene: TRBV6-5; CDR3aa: ALASGGETQY